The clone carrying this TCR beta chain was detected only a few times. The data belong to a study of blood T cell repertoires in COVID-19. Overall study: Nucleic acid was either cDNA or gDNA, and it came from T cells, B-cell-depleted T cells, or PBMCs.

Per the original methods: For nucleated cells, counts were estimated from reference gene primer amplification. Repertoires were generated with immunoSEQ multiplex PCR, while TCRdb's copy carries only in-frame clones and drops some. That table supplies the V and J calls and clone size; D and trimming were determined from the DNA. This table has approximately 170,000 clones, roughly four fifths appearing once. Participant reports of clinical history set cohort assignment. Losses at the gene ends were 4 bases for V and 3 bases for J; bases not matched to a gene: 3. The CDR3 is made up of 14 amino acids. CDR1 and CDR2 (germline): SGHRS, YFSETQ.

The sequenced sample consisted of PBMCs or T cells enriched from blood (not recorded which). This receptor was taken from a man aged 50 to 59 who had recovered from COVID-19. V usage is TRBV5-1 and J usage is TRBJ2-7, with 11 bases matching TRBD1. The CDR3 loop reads CASSTGTGGYEQYF. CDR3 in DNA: TGCGCCAGCAGCACCGGGACAGGGGGCTACGAGCAGTACTTC.